This T cell receptor (beta chain) originates from a study of blood T cell repertoires in COVID-19. Study-wide background: The United States, Italy and Spain provided the acute and convalescent COVID-19 samples. Sample material is recorded as cDNA or gDNA derived from T cells, B-cell-depleted T cells, or PBMCs.

Original handling: Reference gene primer amplification gave estimated nucleated cell counts. Some clones are missing from TCRdb's copy, which holds only in-frame ones; the method was immunoSEQ multiplex PCR. V and J calls and clone size are given by that table; D and trimming were obtained from the DNA. In the table there are 400,000 to 550,000 clones, 80% to 90% of which are singletons. Sequenced: peripheral blood. The TCR originated in a woman aged 30 to 39 with acute or convalescent COVID-19.

CDR3 region: CASIAGRANEKLFF. CDR3 nucleotides: TGTGCCAGCATCGCGGGGCGGGCTAATGAAAAACTGTTTTTT. The chain is built from TRBV2 and TRBJ1-4; a possible D gene is TRBD1 (5 bases). The CDR3 runs to 14 residues. Trimming removed 7 bases from V and 3 bases from J, with 12 bases in between. Germline V gene sequence: CDR1 SNHLY, CDR2 FYNNEI.